This is a list of T cell receptor beta chains from one sample in a study of cytomegalovirus exposure and HLA in healthy donors. Here immunoSEQ multiplex PCR was the method, and the copy in TCRdb shows in-frame clones only, minus some. The sample carries more than 95,000 clones, less than 85% recorded once. What was sequenced was PBMCs. Receptor source: a man aged 35-49 years in good health and CMV-seropositive. The CDR3 runs from the conserved cysteine through the conserved F or W. The order of the fields is D gene, V gene, clone size, J gene, CDR3 protein, CDR3 DNA. A D gene is named only where the DNA matches it firmly. Some rows mark clone size as missing; the rest say once, few, many or name a class of expanded clone.

D gene: TRBD2; V gene: TRBV5-6; clone size: once; J gene: TRBJ2-2; CDR3 protein: CASSPGLAGVPGELFF; CDR3 DNA: TGTGCCAGCAGCCCCGGACTAGCGGGAGTGCCCGGGGAGCTGTTTTTT
D gene: .; V gene: TRBV10-3; clone size: .; J gene: TRBJ2-3; CDR3 protein: CAISENGKTQYF; CDR3 DNA: TGTGCCATCAGTGAGAACGGGAAGACGCAGTATTTT
D gene: .; V gene: TRBV2; clone size: .; J gene: TRBJ2-5; CDR3 protein: CASSEEGEGTETQYF; CDR3 DNA: TGTGCCAGCAGTGAAGAGGGGGAGGGTACGGAGACCCAGTACTTC
D gene: .; V gene: TRBV2; clone size: .; J gene: TRBJ2-3; CDR3 protein: CASSAGQNTDTQYF; CDR3 DNA: TGTGCCAGCAGTGCCGGACAGAACACAGATACGCAGTATTTT
D gene: TRBD2; V gene: TRBV9; clone size: .; J gene: TRBJ2-5; CDR3 protein: CASSVVGLAGETQYF; CDR3 DNA: TGTGCCAGCAGCGTAGTGGGACTAGCGGGGGAGACCCAGTACTTC
D gene: .; V gene: TRBV28; clone size: .; J gene: TRBJ1-3; CDR3 protein: CASSKDITGNTIYF; CDR3 DNA: TGTGCCAGCAGTAAAGACATAACTGGAAACACCATATATTTT
D gene: TRBD1; V gene: TRBV5-4; clone size: .; J gene: TRBJ2-1; CDR3 protein: CASSGGADRVNEQFF; CDR3 DNA: TGTGCCAGCAGCGGTGGGGCGGACAGGGTAAATGAGCAGTTCTTC
D gene: .; V gene: TRBV12-5; clone size: .; J gene: TRBJ2-5; CDR3 protein: CASGLVGQTQYF; CDR3 DNA: TGTGCTAGTGGTTTGGTTGGGCAGACCCAGTACTTC
D gene: .; V gene: TRBV9; clone size: few; J gene: TRBJ1-6; CDR3 protein: CASSVGPGVGNSPLHF; CDR3 DNA: .
D gene: .; V gene: TRBV7-9; clone size: .; J gene: TRBJ2-7; CDR3 protein: CASSLPGRTGEQYF; CDR3 DNA: TGTGCCAGCAGCTTACCGGGGAGGACGGGCGAGCAGTACTTC
D gene: .; V gene: TRBV14; clone size: few; J gene: TRBJ2-5; CDR3 protein: CASSPKVGQLYQETQYF; CDR3 DNA: TGTGCCAGCAGCCCGAAGGTTGGACAGTTGTACCAAGAGACCCAGTACTTC
D gene: .; V gene: TRBV18; clone size: .; J gene: TRBJ2-2; CDR3 protein: CASSPPGAQNTGELFF; CDR3 DNA: TGTGCCAGCTCACCACCGGGGGCACAGAACACCGGGGAGCTGTTTTTT
D gene: .; V gene: TRBV12-5; clone size: .; J gene: TRBJ2-5; CDR3 protein: CASGFSSIGEETQYF; CDR3 DNA: TGTGCTAGTGGTTTTTCCTCAATCGGGGAAGAGACCCAGTACTTC
D gene: TRBD1; V gene: TRBV7-8; clone size: .; J gene: TRBJ1-6; CDR3 protein: CASSSRWTGGNSPLHF; CDR3 DNA: TGTGCCAGCAGCTCAAGGTGGACAGGGGGTAATTCACCCCTCCACTTT
D gene: .; V gene: TRBV6-1; clone size: .; J gene: TRBJ1-2; CDR3 protein: CASRTYGGAGGYTF; CDR3 DNA: TGTGCCAGCAGAACTTACGGAGGGGCAGGTGGCTACACCTTC
D gene: TRBD1; V gene: TRBV7-2; clone size: .; J gene: TRBJ1-1; CDR3 protein: CASSSRQGSYTEAFF; CDR3 DNA: TGTGCCAGCAGCTCTCGACAGGGGTCTTACACTGAAGCTTTCTTT
D gene: TRBD1; V gene: TRBV27; clone size: .; J gene: TRBJ1-5; CDR3 protein: CASSPSTGSSNQPQHF; CDR3 DNA: TGTGCCAGCAGTCCATCGACAGGGTCGAGCAATCAGCCCCAGCATTTT
D gene: .; V gene: TRBV6-5; clone size: .; J gene: TRBJ2-7; CDR3 protein: CASSYGQNYEQYF; CDR3 DNA: TGTGCCAGCAGTTACGGGCAAAACTACGAGCAGTACTTC
D gene: .; V gene: TRBV27; clone size: few; J gene: TRBJ2-7; CDR3 protein: CASSLYGGEQYF; CDR3 DNA: TGTGCCAGCAGTTTATACGGGGGCGAGCAGTACTTC
D gene: TRBD2; V gene: TRBV9; clone size: .; J gene: TRBJ2-1; CDR3 protein: CASSPGGNEQFF; CDR3 DNA: TGTGCCAGCAGCCCGGGGGGCAATGAGCAGTTCTTC
D gene: .; V gene: TRBV28; clone size: .; J gene: TRBJ2-7; CDR3 protein: CASSLGSPGEQYF; CDR3 DNA: TGTGCCAGCAGTTTAGGATCTCCGGGCGAGCAGTACTTC
D gene: .; V gene: TRBV21-1; clone size: .; J gene: TRBJ1-1; CDR3 protein: CASKSGTGTNLGTEAFF; CDR3 DNA: TGTGCCAGCAAAAGCGGGACAGGCACTAACCTGGGGACTGAAGCTTTCTTT
D gene: TRBD1; V gene: TRBV5-8; clone size: .; J gene: TRBJ1-2; CDR3 protein: CASSFSRGLYGYTF; CDR3 DNA: TGTGCCAGCAGCTTCTCGAGGGGGCTGTATGGCTACACCTTC
D gene: TRBD2; V gene: TRBV9; clone size: .; J gene: TRBJ2-2; CDR3 protein: CASSPRGGNTGELFF; CDR3 DNA: TGTGCCAGCAGCCCCCGGGGGGGGAACACCGGGGAGCTGTTTTTT
D gene: TRBD1; V gene: TRBV11-1; clone size: once; J gene: TRBJ2-2; CDR3 protein: CASSPTGQGITGELFF; CDR3 DNA: TGTGCCAGCAGCCCTACTGGACAGGGTATCACCGGGGAGCTGTTTTTT
D gene: TRBD2; V gene: TRBV18; clone size: .; J gene: TRBJ2-2; CDR3 protein: CASSPPNTRAGTNTGELFF; CDR3 DNA: TGTGCCAGCTCACCACCAAATACTAGAGCGGGGACGAACACCGGGGAGCTGTTTTTT
D gene: .; V gene: TRBV19; clone size: .; J gene: TRBJ1-1; CDR3 protein: CASLPTALNTEAFF; CDR3 DNA: TGTGCCAGTCTACCGACAGCGTTGAACACTGAAGCTTTCTTT
D gene: .; V gene: TRBV18; clone size: .; J gene: TRBJ2-3; CDR3 protein: CASSPGIRAKSDTQYF; CDR3 DNA: TGTGCCAGCTCACCGGGTATCAGGGCGAAATCAGATACGCAGTATTTT
D gene: .; V gene: TRBV9; clone size: .; J gene: TRBJ1-1; CDR3 protein: CASSVVGGAGNTEAFF; CDR3 DNA: TGTGCCAGCAGCGTAGTTGGGGGCGCGGGGAACACTGAAGCTTTCTTT
D gene: .; V gene: TRBV19; clone size: .; J gene: TRBJ2-1; CDR3 protein: CASSGGAIEQFF; CDR3 DNA: TGTGCCAGTAGTGGGGGGGCTATTGAGCAGTTCTTC
D gene: .; V gene: TRBV7-3; clone size: once; J gene: TRBJ1-1; CDR3 protein: CASSLWRDTEAFF; CDR3 DNA: TGTGCCAGCAGCTTATGGCGGGACACTGAAGCTTTCTTT
D gene: TRBD1; V gene: TRBV5-4; clone size: .; J gene: TRBJ1-1; CDR3 protein: CASSRQGAWTEAFF; CDR3 DNA: TGTGCCAGCAGCCGTCAGGGGGCGTGGACTGAAGCTTTCTTT
D gene: .; V gene: TRBV7-9; clone size: .; J gene: TRBJ1-1; CDR3 protein: CASSLASGPEAFF; CDR3 DNA: TGTGCCAGCAGCCTGGCTTCAGGCCCTGAAGCTTTCTTT
D gene: .; V gene: TRBV2; clone size: .; J gene: TRBJ1-2; CDR3 protein: CASSDSGRAVDYGYTF; CDR3 DNA: TGTGCCAGCAGTGATTCCGGCAGGGCCGTGGACTATGGCTACACCTTC
D gene: TRBD2; V gene: TRBV4-2; clone size: .; J gene: TRBJ2-7; CDR3 protein: CASSQDRTSGDVSYEQYF; CDR3 DNA: TGTGCCAGCAGCCAAGACCGGACTAGCGGGGATGTCTCCTACGAGCAGTACTTC
D gene: .; V gene: TRBV9; clone size: .; J gene: TRBJ2-6; CDR3 protein: CASSNSGANGLTF; CDR3 DNA: TGTGCCAGCAGTAACTCTGGGGCCAACGGCCTGACTTTC
D gene: TRBD1; V gene: TRBV28; clone size: .; J gene: TRBJ2-7; CDR3 protein: CASSLGQGVHEQYF; CDR3 DNA: TGTGCCAGCAGTTTGGGACAGGGAGTCCACGAGCAGTACTTC
D gene: .; V gene: TRBV19; clone size: .; J gene: TRBJ1-5; CDR3 protein: CASSLQSIQPQHF; CDR3 DNA: TGTGCCAGTAGTTTGCAGTCGATTCAGCCCCAGCATTTT
D gene: .; V gene: TRBV6-5; clone size: .; J gene: TRBJ1-6; CDR3 protein: CASSSDSNSPLHF; CDR3 DNA: TGTGCCAGCAGTTCCGACAGTAATTCACCCCTCCACTTT
D gene: .; V gene: TRBV2; clone size: .; J gene: TRBJ2-7; CDR3 protein: CASTRQEAYEQYF; CDR3 DNA: TGTGCCAGCACAAGACAGGAGGCCTACGAGCAGTACTTC
D gene: TRBD2; V gene: TRBV9; clone size: once; J gene: TRBJ2-3; CDR3 protein: CASSVRRGGITDTQYF; CDR3 DNA: TGTGCCAGCAGCGTAAGACGGGGGGGAATCACAGATACGCAGTATTTT
D gene: .; V gene: TRBV5-6; clone size: .; J gene: TRBJ2-7; CDR3 protein: CASSLAISHYEQYF; CDR3 DNA: TGTGCCAGCAGCTTGGCCATTTCACACTACGAGCAGTACTTC
D gene: .; V gene: TRBV15; clone size: .; J gene: TRBJ1-1; CDR3 protein: CATLDSGFTEAFF; CDR3 DNA: TGTGCCACCTTGGACTCGGGGTTCACTGAAGCTTTCTTT
D gene: .; V gene: TRBV29-1; clone size: .; J gene: TRBJ2-1; CDR3 protein: CSTTGRGSNEQFF; CDR3 DNA: TGCAGCACAACAGGTAGGGGATCCAATGAGCAGTTCTTC
D gene: TRBD1; V gene: TRBV19; clone size: .; J gene: TRBJ2-1; CDR3 protein: CASSFLRTGGYNEQFF; CDR3 DNA: TGTGCCAGTAGTTTCCTAAGGACAGGGGGCTACAATGAGCAGTTCTTC
D gene: TRBD1; V gene: TRBV5-4; clone size: few; J gene: TRBJ2-6; CDR3 protein: CASSSDRGFGANVLTF; CDR3 DNA: TGTGCCAGCAGCTCGGACAGGGGGTTTGGGGCCAACGTCCTGACTTTC
D gene: TRBD1; V gene: TRBV28; clone size: .; J gene: TRBJ1-5; CDR3 protein: CASTLGQGAFYQPQHF; CDR3 DNA: TGTGCCAGCACCCTGGGACAGGGGGCTTTTTATCAGCCCCAGCATTTT
D gene: .; V gene: TRBV6-5; clone size: .; J gene: TRBJ2-7; CDR3 protein: CASSYSAGFTYEQYF; CDR3 DNA: TGTGCCAGCAGTTACTCGGCGGGGTTCACCTACGAGCAGTACTTC
D gene: TRBD2; V gene: TRBV5-4; clone size: .; J gene: TRBJ2-2; CDR3 protein: CASSPTTSGSGELFF; CDR3 DNA: TGTGCCAGCAGTCCGACGACTAGCGGTTCCGGGGAGCTGTTTTTT
D gene: .; V gene: TRBV27; clone size: once; J gene: TRBJ2-6; CDR3 protein: CASSQGSGANVLTF; CDR3 DNA: TGTGCCAGCAGCCAGGGCTCTGGGGCCAACGTCCTGACTTTC